Presented here are 21 T cell receptor beta chains from one specimen sequenced in a study of control samples from healthy donors and cancer patients. Repertoires were generated with immunoSEQ multiplex PCR, while TCRdb's copy carries only in-frame clones and drops some. The data hold some 120,000 clones, with 85% to 90% observed a single time. The sequenced material came from blood. The receptor source for this set is a woman in her sixties or seventies in good health.

V gene TRBV9 combines with J gene TRBJ2-1, with D perhaps assigned TRBD1 or TRBD2 (6 bases each). In germline, CDR1 is SGDLS, CDR2 YYNGEE. V lost 1 base, J lost 8 bases, and 19 bases lay in between. The CDR3 totals 16 residues. CDR3 sequence (DNA): TGTGCCAGCAGCGTACTTCTGGGGGGCCGTGGCGATGAGCAGTTCTTC. Translation gives CASSVLLGGRGDEQFF.

CDR3 residues: CASSLQRGVDTQYF. The CDR3 coding sequence is TGTGCCAGCTCCCTCCAGCGGGGGGTGGATACGCAGTATTTT. This rearrangement joins TRBV18 to TRBJ2-3, with 9 bases matching TRBD2. The germline gives CDR1 KGHSH, CDR2 LQKENI. This CDR3 region has 14 residues. V was pared by 6 bases and J by 6 bases, with 7 bases of the junction left unmatched. Filled out from reference TRBV18 and TRBJ2-3, the complete variable domain reads NAGVMQNPRHLVRRRGQEARLRCSPMKGHSHVYWYRQLPEEGLKFMVYLQKENIIDESGMPKERFSAEFPKEGPSILRIQQVVRGDSAAYFCASSLQRGVDTQYFGPGTRLTVL.

This clone was observed once. The rearrangement links TRBV10-3 to TRBJ1-2; D unclear. CDR1 is ENHRY and CDR2 is SYGVKD in the germline V gene. V was trimmed by 0 bases and J by 8 bases, leaving 10 bases between them. The CDR3 is made up of 13 amino acids. CDR3 sequence: CAISESTQRGYTF. The CDR3 nucleotides read TGTGCCATCAGTGAGTCAACTCAGCGGGGCTACACCTTC.

The chain links TRBV5-1 to TRBJ1-1, with 7 bases aligning to TRBD1. With V trimmed by 4 bases and J by 0 bases, 12 bases remained unmatched. The CDR3 consists of 17 residues. Germline lookup yields CDR1 SGHRS and CDR2 YFSETQ. In DNA form, the CDR3 reads TGCGCCAGCAGCAAGGACAGGCGGTTCATAATGAACACTGAAGCTTTCTTT. As protein: CASSKDRRFIMNTEAFF.

This chain joins TRBV4-3 and TRBJ1-3; D is unresolved. Per germline, CDR1 LGHNA and CDR2 YSLEER. The CDR3 spans 16 residues. V was cut by 4 bases and J by 1 base, with 14 bases left in between. The CDR3 here is CASSRAWDGSGNTIYF. As DNA, the CDR3 is TGCGCCAGCAGCCGGGCCTGGGATGGATCTGGAAACACCATATATTTT.

The gene calls are TRBV5-1 and TRBJ2-3, with 8 nucleotides matching TRBD2. Trimming took 0 bases from V and 6 from J; bases not matched to a gene: 6. The length of the CDR3 is 15 residues. Germline assignment: CDR1 SGHRS and CDR2 YFSETQ. The CDR3 nucleotides are TGCGCCAGCAGCTTGGTCTCAGCGGGGGACGATACGCAGTATTTT. It codes for CASSLVSAGDDTQYF.

The sample holds one count of this clone. J is TRBJ1-3 and V is TRBV7-2, with 7 bases identical to TRBD1. The CDR3 sequence is 14 residues long. Germline assignment: CDR1 SGHTA and CDR2 FQGNSA. J gave up 0 bases and V 5 bases, and 1 base lay outside the gene matches. CDR3 in DNA: TGTGCCAGCAGCACAGGGGTCTCTGGAAACACCATATATTTT. Translation: CASSTGVSGNTIYF.

The chain employs TRBV18 and TRBJ2-6; a possible D gene is TRBD1 (6 bases). Germline V CDR1 and CDR2: KGHSH, LQKENI. The ends were cut back, 6 bases at V and 0 bases at J, with 9 bases in the middle. The CDR3 sequence is 15 residues long. The chain's CDR3 is CASSYRASGANVLTF. The CDR3 region has the DNA TGTGCCAGCTCGTACAGGGCCTCTGGGGCCAACGTCCTGACTTTC.

The chain combines TRBV2 with TRBJ2-3, with 8 nucleotides matching TRBD1. Per germline, CDR1 SNHLY and CDR2 FYNNEI. Germline trimming cut 6 bases from V and 4 bases from J; bases unmatched to any gene: 9. The CDR3 is made up of 15 amino acids. CDR3 protein: CASSEQGQGADTQYF. CDR3 nucleotides: TGTGCCAGCAGCGAACAAGGACAGGGCGCAGATACGCAGTATTTT.

The V gene is TRBV5-1, the J gene TRBJ2-1; D uncertain. From germline, CDR1 is SGHRS and CDR2 YFSETQ. The CDR3 consists of 12 residues. Trimming shortened V by 5 bases and J by 9 bases, and 12 bases separated the two germline ends. The DNA of the CDR3 is TGCGCCAGCAGTCAAGAAGCTGGTGAGCAGTTCTTC. Encoded protein: CASSQEAGEQFF.

V usage is TRBV21-1 and J usage is TRBJ2-1; TRBD1, the D gene given by the table, was not confirmed from the DNA. TRBV21-1 is marked as a pseudogene. The CDR3 sequence is 14 residues long. Written as DNA, the CDR3 is TGTGCCAGCACCATAAGCAGGGGCTGGAATGAGCAGTTCTTC. Protein product: CASTISRGWNEQFF.

This clone appeared a few times. The chain recombines TRBV9 with TRBJ2-7; TRBD1 matches 7 bases. CDR1 SGDLS and CDR2 YYNGEE come from the germline V gene. The junction had 4 bases not matched to a gene; V was cut back by 3 bases and J by 1 base. The CDR3 runs 14 residues. CDR3 bases: TGTGCCAGCAGCGCCGCGACAGGGTCCTACGAGCAGTACTTC. Translated, it gives CASSAATGSYEQYF.

V and J are TRBV19 and TRBJ1-3; tentative D call: TRBD1 (5 bases). The CDR3 extends over 15 amino acids. Germline-derived CDR1 and CDR2 are LNHDA and SQIVND (reference sequence). V gave up 10 bases and J gave up 0 bases, with 16 bases separating them. CDR3 residues: CATAPLGVSGNTIYF. The CDR3 nucleotides are TGTGCCACCGCCCCCTTGGGGGTCTCTGGAAACACCATATATTTT.

Only one count was recorded for this clone. The chain recombines TRBV4-3 with TRBJ1-4; D is undetermined. CDR3 length: 15 amino acids. CDR1 LGHNA and CDR2 YSLEER come from the germline V gene. Trimming pared 0 bases from V and 1 base from J, leaving 6 bases between. This chain's CDR3 is CASSQDGRTNEKLFF. The DNA for the CDR3 is TGCGCCAGCAGCCAAGATGGGAGAACTAATGAAAAACTGTTTTTT.

This clone was picked up a small number of times. The chain uses TRBV7-9 and TRBJ1-2; D uncertain. This CDR3 comprises 10 residues. Germline assignment: CDR1 SEHNR and CDR2 FQNEAQ (reference sequence). V was trimmed by 3 bases and J by 6 bases, leaving 2 bases between them. The CDR3 DNA sequence: TGTGCCAGCAGCTTCGATGGCTACACCTTC. This gives the protein CASSFDGYTF. The full variable domain, its missing parts supplied by reference TRBV7-9 and TRBJ1-2, is DTGVSQNPRHKITKRGQNVTFRCDPISEHNRLYWYRQTLGQGPEFLTYFQNEAQLEKSRLLSDRFSAERPKGSFSTLEIQRTEQGDSAMYLCASSFDGYTFGSGTRLTVV.

This chain joins TRBV7-3 and TRBJ2-5, with 7 bases matching TRBD1. The CDR3 has 17 residues. The V gene end was trimmed by 4 bases and the J gene end by 4 bases; junction bases not matched to a gene: 15. Germline V gene lookup returns CDR1 SGHTA and CDR2 FQGTGA. DNA of the CDR3: TGTGCCAGCAGCTCATCTACAGGGGACCGCCGGGGAGAGACCCAGTACTTC. Protein sequence: CASSSSTGDRRGETQYF.

V usage is TRBV4-3 and J usage is TRBJ1-1; possible D gene TRBD1, 6 bases. Trimming removed 5 bases at V and 5 bases at J, with 9 bases between. Per germline, CDR1 LGHNA and CDR2 YSLEER. This CDR3 spans 12 amino acids. CDR3 in DNA: TGCGCCAGCAGCTCTGGACAGACTGAAGCTTTCTTT. Translating it yields CASSSGQTEAFF.

V is TRBV21-1 and J is TRBJ2-3; TRBD2 is the table's D call and was not checked against the DNA. TRBV21-1 is labeled a pseudogene. This CDR3 spans 16 amino acids. This chain's CDR3 is CASSKGGEGGTDTQYF. The CDR3 nucleotides are TGTGCCAGCAGCAAAGGCGGGGAAGGGGGCACAGATACGCAGTATTTT.

The chain has TRBV7-9 and TRBJ1-2, with TRBD1 identical over 8 bases. The length of the CDR3 is 12 residues. With 3 bases clipped from V and 8 bases from J, the junction kept 2 bases outside the gene matches. CDR1 is SEHNR, CDR2 FQNEAQ, per germline (reference sequence). CDR3 loop: CASSFGQGGYTF. The CDR3 DNA is TGTGCCAGCAGCTTCGGACAGGGCGGCTACACCTTC.

In this sample, this clone turned up once. DNA for the CDR3: TGTGCCAGCAGGGTGAACACCGGGGAGCTGTTTTTT. Protein: CASRVNTGELFF. The rearrangement joins TRBV12-3 or TRBV12-4 to TRBJ2-2; D unclear. CDR3 length: 12 amino acids. The ends were cut back, 6 bases at V and 1 base at J, with 3 bases in the middle.

This clone was detected a few times. The chain employs TRBV5-6 and TRBJ1-3; unclear D gene. CDR1 and CDR2 from the germline V gene are SGHDT and YYEEEE. Trimming took off 1 base at V and 3 bases at J, with 11 bases between the two ends. The CDR3 has 15 residues. For the CDR3, the DNA is TGTGCCAGCAGCTTGTTTGGCCAGAATGGAAACACCATATATTTT. Translated: CASSLFGQNGNTIYF.